The clone carrying this T cell receptor (beta chain) has ten or more counts. Its antigen is as yet unknown. PBMCs were density-gradient isolated from around 11 ml fresh blood. This CDR3 comprises 16 residues. Germline CDR1 is SGHTA and CDR2 is FQGTGA. Trimming stripped 2 bases from V and 2 bases from J, with 12 bases between. The entry originates in a study of Graves' ophthalmopathy and Graves' hyperthyroidism. The study's findings and limits: This model predicted ophthalmopathy progression (sensitivity roughly 71%, specificity 72% to 85%).

For repertoire sequencing, the TCR beta CDR3 regions were amplified from RNA transcripts. First-round RT-PCR relied on HTBI primers, and a second-round multiplex PCR came next. TCRdb redid the calling of the multiplex PCR reads with MiXCR, one entry per CDR3 protein. The sample gives 200,000 to 250,000 distinct CDR3 sequences, about 22% of which show up once; around 40% is in the top ten. V is TRBV7-3 and J is TRBJ2-2, with D possibly being TRBD1 or TRBD2 (5 bases each). The specimen was peripheral blood. This sequence was found in a woman in her forties or fifties with Graves' ophthalmopathy. The CDR3 DNA is TGTGCCAGCAGCTTAGACGGGGCAGCCAACACCGGGGAGCTGTTTTTT. Its translation is CASSLDGAANTGELFF. Together with reference TRBV7-3 and TRBJ2-2, the CDR3 gives the full variable domain: GAGVSQTPSNKVTEKGKYVELRCDPISGHTALYWYRQSLGQGPEFLIYFQGTGAADDSGLPNDRFFAVRPEGSVSTLKIQRTERGDSAVYLCASSLDGAANTGELFFGEGSRLTVL.